The clone carrying this TCR beta chain was seen a few times. The antigen is not known. The data belong to a study of T cells in Graves' hyperthyroidism and ophthalmopathy. Researchers took RNA transcripts and amplified the TCR beta CDR3 regions from them. During a first-round RT-PCR of the TCR CDR3, the HTBI primer set was used. TCRdb fed the multiplex PCR reads into MiXCR, producing one record per CDR3 protein. This repertoire shows fewer than 850,000 distinct CDR3 sequences, roughly 17% found once; its top ten account for less than 20%. The study defined stable Graves' hyperthyroidism as no ophthalmopathy progression within 18 months. Study-wide points: Most thyroid-expanded clonotypes above 0.001 were also found in blood.

The source is a man in his fifties with Graves' hyperthyroidism. The sequenced sample was blood.

CDR3 residues: CATSDAGTGEANEQFF. The CDR3 DNA reads as TGTGCCACCAGTGATGCCGGGACAGGGGAAGCCAATGAGCAGTTCTTC. This sequence joins TRBV24-1 and TRBJ2-1, with TRBD1 identical over 10 bases. CDR1 and CDR2 from the germline V gene are KGHDR and SFDVKD. CDR3 length: 16 amino acids. The trim removed 3 bases at V and 6 bases at J, leaving 7 bases unmatched.